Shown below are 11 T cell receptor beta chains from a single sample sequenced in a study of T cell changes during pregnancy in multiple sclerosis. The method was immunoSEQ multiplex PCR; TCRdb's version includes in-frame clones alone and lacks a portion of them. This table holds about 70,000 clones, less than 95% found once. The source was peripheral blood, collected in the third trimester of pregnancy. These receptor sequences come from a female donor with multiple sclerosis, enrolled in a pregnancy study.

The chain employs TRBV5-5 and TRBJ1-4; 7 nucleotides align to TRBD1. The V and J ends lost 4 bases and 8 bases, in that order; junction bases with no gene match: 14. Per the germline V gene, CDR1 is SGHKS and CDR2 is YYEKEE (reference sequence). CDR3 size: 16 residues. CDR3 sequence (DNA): TGTGCCAGCAGCGTCGGGACAGCCGGGGCGGGGGAAAAACTGTTTTTT. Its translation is CASSVGTAGAGEKLFF.

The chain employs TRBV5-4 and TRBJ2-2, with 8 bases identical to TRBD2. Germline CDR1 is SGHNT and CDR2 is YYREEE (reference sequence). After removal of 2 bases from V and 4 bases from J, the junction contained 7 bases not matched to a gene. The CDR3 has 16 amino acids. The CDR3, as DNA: TGTGCCAGCAGCTTAGGGACTAGTGAATTCACCGGGGAGCTGTTTTTT. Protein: CASSLGTSEFTGELFF.

CDR3 in amino acids: CASSPWEEANTEAFF. The CDR3 DNA follows: TGTGCCAGCAGCCCCTGGGAGGAGGCCAACACTGAAGCTTTCTTT. The V gene is TRBV11-2, the J gene TRBJ1-1; D unclear. The CDR3 covers 15 residues. Germline V lookup: CDR1 SGHAT, CDR2 FQNNGV. The V gene lost 5 bases and the J gene lost 2 bases, with 15 bases spanning the gap.

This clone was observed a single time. The CDR3 region has the DNA TGTGCCAGCAGCTTTCTAGCGGGGGGCTCCTACAATGAGCAGTTCTTC. It is translated as CASSFLAGGSYNEQFF. The chain joins TRBV9 to TRBJ2-1; 11 bases line up with TRBD2. The CDR3 is 16 residues long. Germline V gene sequence: CDR1 SGDLS, CDR2 YYNGEE. V gave up 4 bases and J gave up 0 bases; unmatched junction bases: 3.

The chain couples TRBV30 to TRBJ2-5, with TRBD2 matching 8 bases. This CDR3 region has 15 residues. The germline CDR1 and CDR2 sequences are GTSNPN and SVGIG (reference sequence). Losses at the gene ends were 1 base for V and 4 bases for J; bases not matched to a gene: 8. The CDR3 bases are TGTGCCTGGAGTGCCTCTCCGGGGGGGGGAGAGACCCAGTACTTC. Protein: CAWSASPGGGETQYF.

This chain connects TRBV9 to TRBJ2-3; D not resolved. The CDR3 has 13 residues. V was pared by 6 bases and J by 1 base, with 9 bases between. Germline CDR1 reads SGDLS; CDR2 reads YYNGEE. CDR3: CASNQVGTDTQYF. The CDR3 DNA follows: TGTGCCAGCAACCAGGTGGGCACAGATACGCAGTATTTT.

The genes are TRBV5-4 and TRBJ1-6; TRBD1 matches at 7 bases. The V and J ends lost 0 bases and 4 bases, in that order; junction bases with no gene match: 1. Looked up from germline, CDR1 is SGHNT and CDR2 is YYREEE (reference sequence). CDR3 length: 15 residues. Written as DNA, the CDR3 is TGTGCCAGCAGCTTGGCAGGGGGTTATAATTCACCCCTCCACTTT. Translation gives CASSLAGGYNSPLHF.

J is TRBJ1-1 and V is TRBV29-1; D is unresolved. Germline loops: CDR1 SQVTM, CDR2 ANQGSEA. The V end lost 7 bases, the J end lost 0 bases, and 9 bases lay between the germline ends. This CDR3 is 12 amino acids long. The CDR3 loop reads CSGHIMNTEAFF. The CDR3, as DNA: TGCAGCGGACACATCATGAACACTGAAGCTTTCTTT.

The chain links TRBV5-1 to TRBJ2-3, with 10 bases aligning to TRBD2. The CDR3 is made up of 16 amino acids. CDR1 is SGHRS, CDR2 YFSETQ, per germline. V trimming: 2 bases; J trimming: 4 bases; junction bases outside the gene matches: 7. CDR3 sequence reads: CASSLLAGNGADTQYF. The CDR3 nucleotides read TGCGCCAGCAGCTTACTAGCGGGGAATGGGGCAGATACGCAGTATTTT. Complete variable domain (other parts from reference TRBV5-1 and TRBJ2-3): KAGVTQTPRYLIKTRGQQVTLSCSPISGHRSVSWYQQTPGQGLQFLFEYFSETQRNKGNFPGRFSGRQFSNSRSEMNVSTLELGDSALYLCASSLLAGNGADTQYFGPGTRLTVL.

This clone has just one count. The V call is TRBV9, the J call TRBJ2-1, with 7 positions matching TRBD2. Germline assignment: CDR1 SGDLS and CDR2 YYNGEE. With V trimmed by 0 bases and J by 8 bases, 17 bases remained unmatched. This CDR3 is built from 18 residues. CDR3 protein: CASSVVGGRERHKDEQFF. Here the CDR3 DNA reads TGTGCCAGCAGCGTAGTAGGAGGGAGGGAACGTCACAAGGATGAGCAGTTCTTC.

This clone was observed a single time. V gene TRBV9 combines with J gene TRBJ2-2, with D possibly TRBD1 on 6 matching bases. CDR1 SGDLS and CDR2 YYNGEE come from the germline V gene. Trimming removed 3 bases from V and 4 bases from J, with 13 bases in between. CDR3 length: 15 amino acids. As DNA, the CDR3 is TGTGCCAGCAGCGCCAGGGGCATCGGCACCGGGGAGCTGTTTTTT. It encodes CASSARGIGTGELFF. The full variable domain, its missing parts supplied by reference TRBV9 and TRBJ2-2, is DSGVTQTPKHLITATGQRVTLRCSPRSGDLSVYWYQQSLDQGLQFLIQYYNGEERAKGNILERFSAQQFPDLHSELNLSSLELGDSALYFCASSARGIGTGELFFGEGSRLTVL.